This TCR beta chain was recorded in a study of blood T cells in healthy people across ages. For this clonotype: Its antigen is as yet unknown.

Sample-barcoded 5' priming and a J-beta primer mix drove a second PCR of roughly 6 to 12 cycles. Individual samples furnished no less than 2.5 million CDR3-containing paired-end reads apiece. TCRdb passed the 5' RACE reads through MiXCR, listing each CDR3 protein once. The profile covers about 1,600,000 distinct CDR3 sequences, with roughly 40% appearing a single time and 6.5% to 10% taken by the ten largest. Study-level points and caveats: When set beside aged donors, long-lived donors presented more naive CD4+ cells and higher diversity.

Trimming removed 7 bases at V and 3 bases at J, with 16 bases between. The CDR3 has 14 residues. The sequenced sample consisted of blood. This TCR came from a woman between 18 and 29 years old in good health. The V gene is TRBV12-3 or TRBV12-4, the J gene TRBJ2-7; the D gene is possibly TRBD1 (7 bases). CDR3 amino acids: CASNPAGGIYEQYF. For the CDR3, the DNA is TGTGCCAGCAATCCAGCAGGGGGGATCTACGAGCAGTACTTC.